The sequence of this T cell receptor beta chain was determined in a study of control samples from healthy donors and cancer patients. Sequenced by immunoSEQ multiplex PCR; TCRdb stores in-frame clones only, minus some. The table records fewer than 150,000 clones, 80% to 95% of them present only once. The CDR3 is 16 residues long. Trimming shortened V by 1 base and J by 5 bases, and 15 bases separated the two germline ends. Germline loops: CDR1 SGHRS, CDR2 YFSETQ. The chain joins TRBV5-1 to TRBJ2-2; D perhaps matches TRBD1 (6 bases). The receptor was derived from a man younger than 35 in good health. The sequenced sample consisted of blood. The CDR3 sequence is CASSLLGQSITGELFF. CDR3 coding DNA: TGCGCCAGCAGCTTGTTAGGACAGAGCATTACCGGGGAGCTGTTTTTT.